Listed below are T cell receptor beta chains from one sample, sequenced in a study of graft-versus-host responses after intestinal transplantation. Sequenced by immunoSEQ multiplex PCR; TCRdb stores in-frame clones only, minus some. The table has approximately 15,000 clones, around nine tenths seen once; the top ten hold approximately 5.6%. The specimen comprised PBMCs, sampled approximately 3.5 months after intestinal transplant. These receptors came from a human patient who received an intestinal transplant, so some T cells may come from the graft donor. Each CDR3 is given with its conserved first and last residue. A D gene is named only where the DNA matches it firmly. Clone size is shown for a subset of rows, as once, few, many or a class of expanded clone.

clone_size d_call j_call v_call cdr3_aa cdr3_nt
. . TRBJ2-1 TRBV7-6 CASSLVGGNEQFF TGTGCCAGCAGCTTAGTAGGGGGTAATGAGCAGTTCTTC
. . TRBJ2-6 TRBV21-1 CASSKESPWTTGANVLTF TGTGCCAGCAGCAAAGAAAGCCCCTGGACTACTGGGGCCAACGTCCTGACTTTC
. TRBD1 TRBJ1-4 TRBV7-2 CASSLRDRGPEKLFF TGTGCCAGCAGCCTCCGGGACAGGGGGCCCGAAAAACTGTTTTTT
. . TRBJ2-2 TRBV27 CASSLFQGSLNTGELFF TGTGCCAGCAGTTTATTCCAGGGGTCATTAAACACCGGGGAGCTGTTTTTT
. . TRBJ2-1 TRBV27 CASSFYNEQFF TGTGCCAGCAGTTTCTACAATGAGCAGTTCTTC
few TRBD1 TRBJ2-1 TRBV12-5 CASGLETGGNEQFF TGTGCTAGTGGTTTGGAAACAGGGGGCAATGAGCAGTTCTTC
once . TRBJ2-1 TRBV6-6 CASSDWTAFNEQFF TGTGCCAGCAGTGACTGGACAGCCTTTAATGAGCAGTTCTTC
. TRBD1 TRBJ2-7 TRBV5-6 CASSTGDSTYEQYF TGTGCCAGCAGCACAGGGGACAGTACCTACGAGCAGTACTTC
. . TRBJ2-5 TRBV28 CASSFITSGTGETQYF TGTGCCAGCAGTTTTATCACTAGCGGGACAGGGGAGACCCAGTACTTC
. TRBD2 TRBJ2-1 TRBV9 CASSSGGTTYNEQFF TGTGCCAGCAGCTCGGGAGGGACTACCTATAATGAGCAGTTCTTC
. . TRBJ1-1 TRBV7-9 CASRRNTEAFF TGTGCCAGCAGACGGAACACTGAAGCTTTCTTT
. . TRBJ2-6 TRBV8-2 CGTKSRTTQRRANVLTF TGTGGCACCAAGAGTAGGACAACACAAAGACGGGCCAACGTCCTGACTTTC
. . TRBJ1-2 TRBV29-1 CSALTTGRGYGYTF TGCAGCGCCCTGACTACAGGGCGAGGCTATGGCTACACCTTC
. . TRBJ1-6 TRBV5-1 CASSLKKSSYNSPLHF TGCGCCAGCAGCTTGAAGAAGAGCTCCTATAATTCACCCCTCCACTTT
. . TRBJ1-2 TRBV14 CASSHSDGYYGYTF TGTGCCAGCAGCCACTCCGACGGATACTATGGCTACACCTTC
. . TRBJ1-5 TRBV27 CASGTGQRRGPQHF TGTGCCAGCGGGACGGGGCAGAGACGAGGGCCCCAGCATTTT
. . TRBJ2-1 TRBV12-2 CASRLVPRGGTQREGLYNEQFF TGTGCAAGTCGCTTAGTGCCTCGGGGTGGTACGCAGCGGGAGGGCCTTTACAATGAGCAGTTCTTC
. TRBD1 TRBJ2-7 TRBV19 CASSWGQDSYEQYF TGTGCCAGTAGCTGGGGACAGGACTCCTACGAGCAGTACTTC
. . TRBJ1-2 TRBV6-1 CASRGKGKLTGYTF TGTGCCAGCAGGGGGAAGGGGAAACTCACTGGCTACACCTTC
. TRBD2 TRBJ2-7 TRBV29-1 CSVLAGLTYEQYF TGCAGCGTTCTAGCGGGCCTTACCTACGAGCAGTACTTC
. TRBD1 TRBJ1-2 TRBV5-1 CASSPLGQANYGYTF TGCGCCAGCAGCCCGTTGGGACAGGCTAACTATGGCTACACCTTC
. . TRBJ1-5 TRBV30 CAWSPWEGGQPQHF TGTGCCTGGAGCCCCTGGGAGGGGGGTCAGCCCCAGCATTTT
. TRBD1 TRBJ1-2 TRBV7-9 CASSLGWTGANYGYTF TGTGCCAGCAGCTTAGGCTGGACAGGGGCCAACTATGGCTACACCTTC
. TRBD1 TRBJ1-1 TRBV6-4 CASRVRTGRTEAFF TGTGCCAGCAGGGTTAGGACAGGTAGGACTGAAGCTTTCTTT
. . TRBJ1-2 TRBV7-8 CASSPGVYGYTF TGTGCCAGCAGCCCGGGGGTTTATGGCTACACCTTC
. . TRBJ1-2 TRBV28 CASSLFNYGYTF TGTGCCAGCAGTTTATTTAACTATGGCTACACCTTC
once TRBD1 TRBJ2-7 TRBV5-4 CASSLQGARSYEQYF TGTGCCAGCAGTTTACAGGGGGCCCGCTCCTACGAGCAGTACTTC
. . TRBJ1-2 TRBV27 CASKGGGYGYTF TGTGCCAGCAAGGGGGGAGGGTATGGCTACACCTTC
. . TRBJ1-6 TRBV4-1 CASSQEYYGNSPLHF TGCGCCAGCAGCCAAGAGTACTATGGTAATTCACCCCTCCACTTT
. . TRBJ2-1 TRBV6-5 CASSEVGGYNEQFF TGTGCCAGCAGTGAGGTAGGGGGATACAATGAGCAGTTCTTC
. . TRBJ2-1 TRBV28 CASSTVARDYNEQFF TGTGCCAGCAGCACGGTGGCGCGTGACTACAATGAGCAGTTCTTC
. . TRBJ2-1 TRBV7-2 CASSRRVDNEQFF TGTGCCAGCAGTCGGCGGGTAGACAATGAGCAGTTCTTC
. TRBD2 TRBJ2-1 TRBV6-4 CASSDSTSGSNEQFF TGTGCCAGCAGTGACTCGACTAGCGGGAGCAATGAGCAGTTCTTC
. TRBD2 TRBJ2-1 TRBV12-5 CASGLGLAGKVEQFF TGTGCTAGTGGTTTGGGACTAGCGGGGAAGGTGGAGCAGTTCTTC
. . TRBJ1-2 TRBV25-1 CASSAPGPLYPVTF TGTGCCAGCAGTGCTCCTGGACCGCTGTATCCGGTCACCTTC
. . TRBJ2-5 TRBV5-6 CASSPGVGETQYF TGTGCCAGCAGCCCAGGGGTGGGCGAGACCCAGTACTTC
. TRBD2 TRBJ2-1 TRBV5-6 CASSASGGPYNEQFF TGTGCCAGCAGCGCGAGCGGGGGACCCTACAATGAGCAGTTCTTC
. TRBD1 TRBJ1-5 TRBV4-1 CASSPGQGNQPQHF TGCGCCAGCAGCCCAGGACAGGGCAATCAGCCCCAGCATTTT
once . TRBJ1-2 TRBV6-5 CASSEGVTDYGYTF TGTGCCAGCAGTGAAGGGGTGACAGACTATGGCTACACCTTC
. TRBD1 TRBJ2-5 TRBV7-3 CASSSDRAEETQYF TGTGCCAGCAGTTCCGACAGGGCAGAAGAGACCCAGTACTTC
. . TRBJ1-5 TRBV10-2 CASRSRGDQPQHF TGCGCCAGCAGGTCCAGGGGCGATCAGCCCCAGCATTTT